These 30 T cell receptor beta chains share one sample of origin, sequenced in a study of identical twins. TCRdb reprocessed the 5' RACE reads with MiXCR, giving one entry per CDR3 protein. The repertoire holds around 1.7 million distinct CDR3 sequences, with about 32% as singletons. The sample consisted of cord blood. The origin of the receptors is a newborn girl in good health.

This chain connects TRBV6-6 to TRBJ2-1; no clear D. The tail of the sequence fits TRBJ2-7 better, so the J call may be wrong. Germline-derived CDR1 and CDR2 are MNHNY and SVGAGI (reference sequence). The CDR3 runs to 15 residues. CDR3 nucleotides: TGTGCCAGCAGTTTCGACACCTACTCCTACAATGAGCAGTACTTC. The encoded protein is CASSFDTYSYNEQYF.

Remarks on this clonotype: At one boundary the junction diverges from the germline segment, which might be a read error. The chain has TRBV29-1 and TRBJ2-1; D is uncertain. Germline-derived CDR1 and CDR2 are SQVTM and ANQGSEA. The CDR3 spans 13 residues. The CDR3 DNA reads TGCAGCACTCCCTCCCGCTCCTACAATGGGCAGTTCTTC. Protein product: CSTPSRSYNGQFF.

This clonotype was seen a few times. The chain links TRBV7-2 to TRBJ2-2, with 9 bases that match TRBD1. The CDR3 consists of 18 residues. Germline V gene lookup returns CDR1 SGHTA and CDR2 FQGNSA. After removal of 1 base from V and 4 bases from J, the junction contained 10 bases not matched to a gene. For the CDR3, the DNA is TGTGCCAGCAGCTTAGAGTTTCTACGGGACAGGGTCACCGGGGAGCTGTTTTTT. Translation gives CASSLEFLRDRVTGELFF. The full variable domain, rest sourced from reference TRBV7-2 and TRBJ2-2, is GAGVSQSPSNKVTEKGKDVELRCDPISGHTALYWYRQSLGQGLEFLIYFQGNSAPDKSGLPSDRFSAERTGGSVSTLTIQRTQQEDSAVYLCASSLEFLRDRVTGELFFGEGSRLTVL.

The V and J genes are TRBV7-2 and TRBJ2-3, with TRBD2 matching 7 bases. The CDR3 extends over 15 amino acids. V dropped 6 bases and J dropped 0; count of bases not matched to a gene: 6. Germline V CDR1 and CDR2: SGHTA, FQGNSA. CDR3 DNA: TGTGCCAGCAGGCAGCCGGGACTAAGCACAGATACGCAGTATTTT. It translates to CASRQPGLSTDTQYF.

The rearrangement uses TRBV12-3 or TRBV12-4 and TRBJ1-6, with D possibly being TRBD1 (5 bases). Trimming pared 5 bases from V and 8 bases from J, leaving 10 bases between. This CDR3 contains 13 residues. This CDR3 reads CASSRLTDSPLHF. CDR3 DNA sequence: TGTGCCAGCAGTCGATTGACAGATTCACCCCTCCACTTT.

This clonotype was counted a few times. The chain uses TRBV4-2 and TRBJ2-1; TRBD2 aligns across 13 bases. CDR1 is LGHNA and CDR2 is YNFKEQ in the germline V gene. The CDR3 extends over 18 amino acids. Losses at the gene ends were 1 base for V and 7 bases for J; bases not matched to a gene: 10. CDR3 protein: CASSQVVLTSGRRNEQFF. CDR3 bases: TGTGCCAGCAGCCAAGTCGTCCTGACTAGCGGGAGGAGGAATGAGCAGTTCTTC.

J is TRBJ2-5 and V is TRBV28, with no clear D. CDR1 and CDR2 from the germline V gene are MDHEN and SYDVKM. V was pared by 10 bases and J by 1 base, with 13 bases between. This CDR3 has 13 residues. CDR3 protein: CATAQVSQETQYF. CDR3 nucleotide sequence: TGTGCCACAGCCCAGGTGTCCCAAGAGACCCAGTACTTC.

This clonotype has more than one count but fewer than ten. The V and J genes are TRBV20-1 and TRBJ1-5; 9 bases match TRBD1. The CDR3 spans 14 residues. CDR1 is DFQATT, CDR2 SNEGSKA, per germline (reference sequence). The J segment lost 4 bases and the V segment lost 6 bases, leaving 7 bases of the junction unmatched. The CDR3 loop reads CSARTGAFNQPQHF. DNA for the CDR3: TGCAGTGCCCGGACAGGGGCCTTTAATCAGCCCCAGCATTTT.

The CDR3 is CASSQRGTVYGYTF. In DNA form, the CDR3 reads TGTGCCAGCAGCCAACGAGGGACTGTCTATGGCTACACCTTC. This chain links TRBV16 with TRBJ1-2; TRBD1 might be the D (5 bases). Germline V gives CDR1 KGHSY, CDR2 FQNENV. CDR3 length equals 14 residues. V lost 2 bases and J 4 bases, leaving 11 bases between the germline ends.

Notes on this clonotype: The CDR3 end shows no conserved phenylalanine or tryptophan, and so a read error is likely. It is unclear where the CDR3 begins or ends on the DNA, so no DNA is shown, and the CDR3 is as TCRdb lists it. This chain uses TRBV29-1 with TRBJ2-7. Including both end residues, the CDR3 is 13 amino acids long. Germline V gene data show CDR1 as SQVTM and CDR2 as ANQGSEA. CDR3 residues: CSAYGGDSYERYL.

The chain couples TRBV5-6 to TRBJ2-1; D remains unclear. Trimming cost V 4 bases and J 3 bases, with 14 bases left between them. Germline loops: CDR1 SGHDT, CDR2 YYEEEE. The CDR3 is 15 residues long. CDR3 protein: CASSASIVGYNEQFF. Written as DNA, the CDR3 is TGTGCCAGCAGCGCCTCAATAGTTGGCTACAATGAGCAGTTCTTC.

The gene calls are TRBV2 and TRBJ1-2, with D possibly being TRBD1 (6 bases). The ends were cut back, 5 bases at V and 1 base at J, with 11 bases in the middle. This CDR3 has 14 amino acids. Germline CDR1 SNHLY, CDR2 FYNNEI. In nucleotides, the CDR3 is TGTGCCAGCAGTAAGGACAGAATTAACTATGGCTACACCTTC. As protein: CASSKDRINYGYTF.

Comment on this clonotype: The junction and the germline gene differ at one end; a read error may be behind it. The CDR3 bases are TGTGCCCGCAGGCTGGGAGGACGCACCGGGGAGCTGTTTTTT. Amino acid sequence: CARRLGGRTGELFF. The chain couples TRBV12-3 or TRBV12-4 to TRBJ2-2, with D possibly TRBD2 on 6 matching bases. The CDR3 spans 14 residues.

In DNA form, the CDR3 reads TGTGCCAGCAGCGTAGCCCCTCGCGGGGAGCAGTACTTC. Its translation: CASSVAPRGEQYF. This chain links TRBV9 with TRBJ2-7, with a possible D match to TRBD2 (5 bases). Trimming shortened V by 0 bases and J by 7 bases, and 11 bases separated the two germline ends. The germline V gene encodes CDR1 SGDLS and CDR2 YYNGEE. This CDR3 is 13 amino acids long.

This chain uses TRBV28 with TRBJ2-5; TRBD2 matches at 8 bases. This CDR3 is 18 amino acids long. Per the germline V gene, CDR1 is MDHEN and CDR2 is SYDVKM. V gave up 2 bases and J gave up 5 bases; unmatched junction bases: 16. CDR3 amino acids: CASSLLHAVAGRLETQYF. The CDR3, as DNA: TGTGCCAGCAGTTTACTCCACGCGGTAGCGGGAAGGTTGGAGACCCAGTACTTC.

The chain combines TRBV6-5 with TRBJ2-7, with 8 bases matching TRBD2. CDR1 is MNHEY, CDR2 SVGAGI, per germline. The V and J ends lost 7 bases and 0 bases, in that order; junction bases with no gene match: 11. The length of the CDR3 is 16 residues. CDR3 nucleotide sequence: TGTGCCAGCAACCCAAAGCGGGAGTGGGACTCCTACGAGCAGTACTTC. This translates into CASNPKREWDSYEQYF.

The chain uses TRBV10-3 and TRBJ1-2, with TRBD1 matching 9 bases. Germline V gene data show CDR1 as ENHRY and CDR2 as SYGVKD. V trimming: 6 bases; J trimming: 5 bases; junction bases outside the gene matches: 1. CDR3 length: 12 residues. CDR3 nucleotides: TGTGCCATCAGGGACAGGGGTTATGGCTACACCTTC. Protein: CAIRDRGYGYTF.

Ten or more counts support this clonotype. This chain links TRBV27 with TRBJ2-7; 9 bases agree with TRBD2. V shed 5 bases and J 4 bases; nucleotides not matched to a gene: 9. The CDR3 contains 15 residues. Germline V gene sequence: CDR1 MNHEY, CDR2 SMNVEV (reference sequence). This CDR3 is CASSTAGTSSYEQYF. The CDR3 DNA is TGTGCCAGCAGTACAGCCGGGACTAGCTCGTACGAGCAGTACTTC.

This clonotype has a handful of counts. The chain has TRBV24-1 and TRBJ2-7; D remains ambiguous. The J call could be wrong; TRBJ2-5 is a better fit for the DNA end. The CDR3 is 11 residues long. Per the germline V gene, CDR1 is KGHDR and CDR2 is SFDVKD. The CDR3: CATSDQQTQYF. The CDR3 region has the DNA TGTGCCACCAGTGATCAACAGACCCAGTACTTC.

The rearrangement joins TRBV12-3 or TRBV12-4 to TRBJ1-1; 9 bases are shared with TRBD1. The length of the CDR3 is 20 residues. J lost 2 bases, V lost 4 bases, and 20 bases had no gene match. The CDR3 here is CASSSTSLGQGRGRNTEAFF. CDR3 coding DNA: TGTGCCAGCAGTTCTACATCACTAGGACAGGGGAGGGGTCGTAACACTGAAGCTTTCTTT.

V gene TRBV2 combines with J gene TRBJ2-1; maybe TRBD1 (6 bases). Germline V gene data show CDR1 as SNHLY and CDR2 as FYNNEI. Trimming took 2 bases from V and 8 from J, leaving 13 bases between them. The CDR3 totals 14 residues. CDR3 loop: CASSEWGRSDEQFF. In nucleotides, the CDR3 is TGTGCCAGCAGTGAATGGGGGCGGTCGGATGAGCAGTTCTTC.

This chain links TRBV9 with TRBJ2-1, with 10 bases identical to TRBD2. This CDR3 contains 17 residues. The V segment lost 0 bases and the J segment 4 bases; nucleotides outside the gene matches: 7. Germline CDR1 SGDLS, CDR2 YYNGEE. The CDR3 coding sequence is TGTGCCAGCAGCGTAGCTAGCGGGGGCCGAAATTACAATGAGCAGTTCTTC. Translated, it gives CASSVASGGRNYNEQFF.

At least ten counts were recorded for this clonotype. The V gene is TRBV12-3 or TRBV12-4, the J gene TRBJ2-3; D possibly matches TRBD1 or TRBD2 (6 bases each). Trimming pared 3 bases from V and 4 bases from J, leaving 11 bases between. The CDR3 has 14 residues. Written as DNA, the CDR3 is TGTGCCAGCAGTTTGGGGGGCCGTGCAGATACGCAGTATTTT. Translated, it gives CASSLGGRADTQYF.

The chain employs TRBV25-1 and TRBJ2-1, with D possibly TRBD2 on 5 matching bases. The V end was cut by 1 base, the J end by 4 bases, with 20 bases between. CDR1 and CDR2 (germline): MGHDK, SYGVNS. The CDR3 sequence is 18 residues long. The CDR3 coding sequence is TGTGCCAGCAGTGAATTAGCCCTGGGAGCGCCCTCTTACAATGAGCAGTTCTTC. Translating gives CASSELALGAPSYNEQFF.

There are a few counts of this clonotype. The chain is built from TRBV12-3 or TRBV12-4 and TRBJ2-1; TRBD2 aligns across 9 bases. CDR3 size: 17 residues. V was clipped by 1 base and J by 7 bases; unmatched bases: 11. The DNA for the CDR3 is TGTGCCAGCAGTTTAGGTATAGCGGGGGCATATCGGAATGAGCAGTTCTTC. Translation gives CASSLGIAGAYRNEQFF.

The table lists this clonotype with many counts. This CDR3 is CASSQGYSHRTYNEQFF. The DNA of the CDR3 is TGCGCCAGCAGCCAGGGGTACTCCCATAGAACATACAATGAGCAGTTCTTC. The chain recombines TRBV4-1 with TRBJ2-1; the D is unclear. The V end was cut by 3 bases, the J end by 4 bases, with 19 bases between. CDR3 length: 17 amino acids. Germline loops: CDR1 MGHRA, CDR2 YSYEKL.

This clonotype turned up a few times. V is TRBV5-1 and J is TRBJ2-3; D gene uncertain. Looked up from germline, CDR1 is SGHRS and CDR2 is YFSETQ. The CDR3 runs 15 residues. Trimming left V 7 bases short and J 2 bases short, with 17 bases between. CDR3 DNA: TGCGCCAGCTCCCCGACGGATCCTATCACAGATACGCAGTATTTT. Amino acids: CASSPTDPITDTQYF. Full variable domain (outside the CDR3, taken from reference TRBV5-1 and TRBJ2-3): KAGVTQTPRYLIKTRGQQVTLSCSPISGHRSVSWYQQTPGQGLQFLFEYFSETQRNKGNFPGRFSGRQFSNSRSEMNVSTLELGDSALYLCASSPTDPITDTQYFGPGTRLTVL.

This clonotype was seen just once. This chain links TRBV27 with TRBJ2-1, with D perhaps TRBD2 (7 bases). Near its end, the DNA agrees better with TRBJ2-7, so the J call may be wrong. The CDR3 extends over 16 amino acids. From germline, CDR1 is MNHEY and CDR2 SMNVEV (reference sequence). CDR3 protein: CASSLLRGGTYNEQYF. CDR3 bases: TGTGCCAGCAGTTTATTGAGGGGGGGGACCTACAATGAGCAGTACTTC.

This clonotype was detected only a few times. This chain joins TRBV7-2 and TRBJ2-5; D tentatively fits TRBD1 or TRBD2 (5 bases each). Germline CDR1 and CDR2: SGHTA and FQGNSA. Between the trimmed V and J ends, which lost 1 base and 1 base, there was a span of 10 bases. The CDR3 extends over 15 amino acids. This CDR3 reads CASSLVQDSQETQYF. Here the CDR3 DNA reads TGTGCCAGCAGCTTAGTACAGGACTCCCAAGAGACCCAGTACTTC.

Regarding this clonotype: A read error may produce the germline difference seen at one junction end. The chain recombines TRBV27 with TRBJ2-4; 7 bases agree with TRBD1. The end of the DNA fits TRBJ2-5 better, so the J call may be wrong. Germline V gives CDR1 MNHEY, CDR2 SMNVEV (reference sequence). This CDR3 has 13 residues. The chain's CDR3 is CAGSFDREETQYF. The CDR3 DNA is TGTGCCGGCAGTTTCGACAGGGAAGAGACCCAGTACTTC.